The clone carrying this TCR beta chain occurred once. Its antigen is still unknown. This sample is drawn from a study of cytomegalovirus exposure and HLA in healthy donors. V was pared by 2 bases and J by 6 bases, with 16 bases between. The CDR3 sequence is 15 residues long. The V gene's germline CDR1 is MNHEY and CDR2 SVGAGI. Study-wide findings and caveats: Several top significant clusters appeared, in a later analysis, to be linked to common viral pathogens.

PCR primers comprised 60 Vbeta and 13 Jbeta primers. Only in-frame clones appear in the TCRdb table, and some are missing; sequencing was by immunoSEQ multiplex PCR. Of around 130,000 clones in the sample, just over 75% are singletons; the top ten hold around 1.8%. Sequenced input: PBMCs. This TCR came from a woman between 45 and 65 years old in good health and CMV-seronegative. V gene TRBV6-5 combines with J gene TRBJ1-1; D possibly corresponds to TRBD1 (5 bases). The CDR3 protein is CASSYRRLGGAEAFF. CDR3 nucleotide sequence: TGTGCCAGCAGTTACAGGCGTTTGGGGGGAGCTGAAGCTTTCTTT.